This T cell receptor beta chain was captured in a study of T cells after yellow fever vaccination. TCRdb itself ran the 5' RACE reads through MiXCR, one entry per CDR3 protein. The sample shows hundreds of thousands of distinct CDR3 sequences, approximately 13% of them seen only once. CDR3 length: 14 amino acids. CDR1 and CDR2 from the germline V gene are SGHRS and YFSETQ. V lost 0 bases to trimming and J lost 3 bases, with 10 bases between them. With regard to this clonotype: What it recognizes is unknown.

Overall study results and limits: Abundant clonotypes from the bulk population could have been carried over as contaminants into FACS-sorted repertoires.

The source material was PBMCs, sampled on the day of the yellow fever booster vaccination. The clonotype comes from a man aged 30 to 39 who received the YFV17D yellow fever vaccine. V gene TRBV5-1 combines with J gene TRBJ2-7; D ambiguous. The CDR3 region is CASSLEGKYYEQYF. In DNA, the CDR3 is TGCGCCAGCAGCTTGGAGGGCAAATACTACGAGCAGTACTTC. The full variable domain, with the rest looked up from reference TRBV5-1 and TRBJ2-7, is KAGVTQTPRYLIKTRGQQVTLSCSPISGHRSVSWYQQTPGQGLQFLFEYFSETQRNKGNFPGRFSGRQFSNSRSEMNVSTLELGDSALYLCASSLEGKYYEQYFGPGTRLTVT.